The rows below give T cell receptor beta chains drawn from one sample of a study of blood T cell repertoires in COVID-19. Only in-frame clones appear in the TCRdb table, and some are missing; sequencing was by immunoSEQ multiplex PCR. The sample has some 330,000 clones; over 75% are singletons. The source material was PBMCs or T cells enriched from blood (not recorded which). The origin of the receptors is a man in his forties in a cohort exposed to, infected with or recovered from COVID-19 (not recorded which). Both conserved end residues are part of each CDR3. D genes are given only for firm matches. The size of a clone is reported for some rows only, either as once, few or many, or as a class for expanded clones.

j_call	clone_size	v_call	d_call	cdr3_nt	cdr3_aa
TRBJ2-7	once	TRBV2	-	TGTGCCAGCAGTGAGATAATTGTAGCGGTTTACGAGCAGTACTTC	CASSEIIVAVYEQYF
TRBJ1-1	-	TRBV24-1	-	TGTGCCACCAGTGATTCAGGGGAAGAGTCTGAAGCTTTCTTT	CATSDSGEESEAFF
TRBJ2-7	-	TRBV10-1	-	TGCGCCAGCGGGTCGGGGACAATCTACGAGCAGTACTTC	CASGSGTIYEQYF
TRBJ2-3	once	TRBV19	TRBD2	TGTGCCAGTAGTATACGTGGCGGGACTATCACAGATACGCAGTATTTT	CASSIRGGTITDTQYF
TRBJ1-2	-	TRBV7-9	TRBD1	TGTGCCACTCTGACAGGGAATCCAGCTAACTATGGCTACACCTTC	CATLTGNPANYGYTF
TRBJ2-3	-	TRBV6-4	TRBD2	TGTGCCAGCAGTGACGGGGCGGGAGGAGGTACGCAGTATTTT	CASSDGAGGGTQYF
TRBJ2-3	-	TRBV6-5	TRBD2	TGTGCCAGCATCGGACTAGCGGGTCGTGGAGATACGCAGTATTTT	CASIGLAGRGDTQYF
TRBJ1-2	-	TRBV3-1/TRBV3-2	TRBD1	TGTGCCAGCAGCCAAAATGACAGGGGAGGTGGCTACACCTTC	CASSQNDRGGGYTF
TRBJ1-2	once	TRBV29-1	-	TGCAGCGTTGTCCCAATCTATGGCTACACCTTC	CSVVPIYGYTF
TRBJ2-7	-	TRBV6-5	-	TGTGCCAGCACCTCCCCGGGACAGACTAGCGCGTACTTC	CASTSPGQTSAYF
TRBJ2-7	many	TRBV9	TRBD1	TGTGCCAGCAGCCACGGACAGGGGCCTTCCTACGAGCAGTACTTC	CASSHGQGPSYEQYF
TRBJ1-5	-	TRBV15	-	TGTGCCACCGCAATCGGGGGGACGCGGCAGCCCCAGCATTTT	CATAIGGTRQPQHF
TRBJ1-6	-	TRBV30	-	TGTGCCTGGAGTCCCCTGGGGCAGGGCTCCGGTAATTCACCCCTCCACTTT	CAWSPLGQGSGNSPLHF
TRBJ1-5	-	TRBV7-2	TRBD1	TGTGCCAGCAGCCCGGGACAGGGTATAGTTCAGCCCCAGCATTTT	CASSPGQGIVQPQHF
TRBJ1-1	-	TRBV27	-	TGTGCCATCGGCCGGGCCGCGAGGGGGGAAGCTTTCTTT	CAIGRAARGEAFF
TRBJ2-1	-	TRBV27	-	TGTGCCAGCAGGTGGCTAGCAAACAATGAGCAGTTCTTC	CASRWLANNEQFF
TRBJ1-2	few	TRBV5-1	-	TGCGCCAGCAGCTTGCCAGGAAGAGGCTACACCTTC	CASSLPGRGYTF
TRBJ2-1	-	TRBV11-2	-	TGTGCCAGCAGCTTAGGAACCCACGGTGAGCAGTTCTTC	CASSLGTHGEQFF
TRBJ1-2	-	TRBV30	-	TGTGCCTGGACCGGACTTTACCGGGACATCGCTAACTATGGCTACACCTTC	CAWTGLYRDIANYGYTF
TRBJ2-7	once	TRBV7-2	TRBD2	TGTGCCAGCAGCCCGATAGCGGGCAGCTCCTACGAGCAGTACTTC	CASSPIAGSSYEQYF
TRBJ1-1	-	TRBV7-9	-	TGTGCCAGCAGCTTCTCCGGGACTGAAGCTTTCTTT	CASSFSGTEAFF